The 18 T cell receptor beta chains listed next were all sequenced from one sample in a study of immune cell composition in non-small cell lung cancer. Clones were sequenced by immunoSEQ multiplex PCR, and TCRdb holds only the in-frame ones, with some missing. The sample shows approximately 2,500 clones, roughly four fifths of them seen only once. The normal lung sample lay at least 3 cm, and maximally far, from the tumour. Sequencing was carried out using non-adjacent lung tissue. The receptors were sampled from a human donor with non-small cell lung cancer.

The chain recombines TRBV5-5 with TRBJ1-1; 7 bases align to TRBD1. This CDR3 has 15 amino acids. The V gene's germline CDR1 is SGHKS and CDR2 YYEKEE (reference sequence). With V trimmed by 1 base and J by 5 bases, 8 bases remained unmatched. CDR3 in amino acids: CASSLSQGVATEAFF. The CDR3 DNA reads TGTGCCAGCAGCTTGTCGCAGGGGGTGGCGACTGAAGCTTTCTTT.

The chain joins TRBV28 to TRBJ2-1; 8 nucleotides match TRBD1. The CDR3 is 15 residues long. The ends lost 5 bases at V and 0 bases at J; junction bases unmatched: 3. Per germline, CDR1 MDHEN and CDR2 SYDVKM. Written as DNA, the CDR3 is TGTGCCAGCAGTCTAACAGGGGGCTCCTACAATGAGCAGTTCTTC. Encoded protein: CASSLTGGSYNEQFF.

The chain recombines TRBV2 with TRBJ2-2, with 9 bases fitting TRBD2. The germline gives CDR1 SNHLY, CDR2 FYNNEI. J lost 0 bases, V lost 6 bases, and 5 bases had no gene match. This CDR3 comprises 16 residues. The CDR3 sequence: CASRLIAGANTGELFF. As DNA, the CDR3 is TGTGCCAGCAGGCTCATAGCGGGAGCGAACACCGGGGAGCTGTTTTTT.

This clone was seen once. The rearrangement uses TRBV6-5 and TRBJ2-3; 8 bases are a match to TRBD1. This CDR3 is built from 15 residues. The V and J ends lost 2 bases and 3 bases, in that order; junction bases with no gene match: 4. The germline CDR1 and CDR2 sequences are MNHEY and SVGAGI. CDR3 region: CASSYGQGETDTQYF. CDR3 in DNA: TGTGCCAGCAGTTACGGACAGGGAGAAACAGATACGCAGTATTTT.

The rearrangement uses TRBV5-4 and TRBJ2-7, with 15 positions matching TRBD2. The germline gives CDR1 SGHNT, CDR2 YYREEE (reference sequence). Losses at the gene ends were 4 bases for V and 4 bases for J; bases not matched to a gene: 3. The CDR3 spans 15 residues. The CDR3 DNA is TGTGCCAGCAGCCACGGGACTAGCGGGGGGTACGAGCAGTACTTC. It yields the protein CASSHGTSGGYEQYF.

CDR3 bases: TGTGCCAGTAACGACCCGGGAGCATACAATGAGCAGTTCTTC. Its translation: CASNDPGAYNEQFF. The chain is built from TRBV19 and TRBJ2-1; perhaps TRBD2 as D (6 bases). The CDR3 covers 14 residues. V lost 7 bases and J lost 4, with 14 bases in between. Germline CDR1 LNHDA, CDR2 SQIVND (reference sequence).

The chain couples TRBV6-5 to TRBJ2-1; 8 bases fit TRBD2. CDR3 length: 16 amino acids. J was trimmed by 8 bases and V by 2 bases; bases with no gene match: 11. Germline V CDR1 and CDR2: MNHEY, SVGAGI. For the CDR3, the DNA is TGTGCCAGCAGTTACCGAGGACTAGCAAGAAGCGATGAGCAGTTCTTC. This encodes CASSYRGLARSDEQFF.

This clone showed up just a few times. This specimen includes other DNA sequences encoding the same CDR3. This chain joins TRBV2 and TRBJ1-2; 12 bases map to TRBD1. The CDR3 spans 15 residues. Germline CDR1 SNHLY, CDR2 FYNNEI. J was trimmed by 2 bases and V by 6 bases; bases with no gene match: 4. CDR3 nucleotides: TGTGCCAGCAGGGGACAGGGGGCAATAAACTATGGCTACACCTTC. This sequence encodes CASRGQGAINYGYTF.

The chain links TRBV2 to TRBJ1-4, with D perhaps TRBD1 (6 bases). Deletions cut 7 bases from V and 6 bases from J, with 15 bases between. CDR3 length: 14 amino acids. Germline V gene data show CDR1 as SNHLY and CDR2 as FYNNEI. The CDR3 nucleotides read TGTGCCAGCATCGAGGGGGGAGGGGATGAAAAACTGTTTTTT. Translating gives CASIEGGGDEKLFF.

The J gene is TRBJ2-7, the V gene TRBV10-3; 13 nucleotides agree with TRBD2. Germline V gene lookup returns CDR1 ENHRY and CDR2 SYGVKD. CDR3 length: 15 amino acids. With 6 bases clipped from V and 1 base from J, the junction kept 3 bases outside the gene matches. CDR3 protein: CAIRGTSGASYEQYF. DNA for the CDR3: TGTGCCATCAGGGGGACTAGCGGGGCGTCCTACGAGCAGTACTTC.

V gene TRBV7-2 combines with J gene TRBJ2-7; D might be TRBD1 (5 bases). Germline V gene sequence: CDR1 SGHTA, CDR2 FQGNSA. The CDR3 totals 18 residues. Trimming took 5 bases from V and 3 from J, leaving 26 bases between them. CDR3 protein: CASSLSPPITGNLYEQYF. CDR3 nucleotide sequence: TGTGCCAGCAGCCTCAGCCCCCCTATTACAGGAAACCTCTACGAGCAGTACTTC. The complete variable domain, with remaining parts taken from reference TRBV7-2 and TRBJ2-7, reads GAGVSQSPSNKVTEKGKDVELRCDPISGHTALYWYRQSLGQGLEFLIYFQGNSAPDKSGLPSDRFSAERTGGSVSTLTIQRTQQEDSAVYLCASSLSPPITGNLYEQYFGPGTRLTVT.

V and J are TRBV28 and TRBJ1-3; tentative D call: TRBD1 (6 bases). The CDR3 totals 17 residues. Germline V gives CDR1 MDHEN, CDR2 SYDVKM. Deletions cut 8 bases from V and 0 bases from J, with 20 bases between. The CDR3 protein is CASFGTTGSRSGNTIYF. The CDR3 nucleotides read TGTGCCAGCTTCGGGACGACAGGTTCCCGCTCTGGAAACACCATATATTTT.

The V call is TRBV5-1, the J call TRBJ2-5; 10 nucleotides match TRBD2. This CDR3 spans 17 amino acids. Trimming removed 0 bases from V and 1 base from J; junction bases left unmatched: 6. Germline loops: CDR1 SGHRS, CDR2 YFSETQ. In DNA form, the CDR3 reads TGCGCCAGCAGCTTGGGCCAGTTAGCGGGAGGCCAAGAGACCCAGTACTTC. Translation: CASSLGQLAGGQETQYF.

In DNA, the CDR3 is TGTGCCAGTCAAGGAGGGTCCTCAGTTGGCGGGAGTTTAAATGAGCAGTTCTTC. Translated, it gives CASQGGSSVGGSLNEQFF. V is TRBV19 and J is TRBJ2-1; the match to TRBD2 covers 7 bases. This CDR3 has 18 amino acids. V shed 8 bases and J 7 bases; nucleotides not matched to a gene: 23. Per germline, CDR1 LNHDA and CDR2 SQIVND (reference sequence).

This chain links TRBV13 with TRBJ1-2, with D unresolved. Germline lookup yields CDR1 PRHDT and CDR2 FYEKMQ (reference sequence). The V and J ends lost 1 base and 4 bases respectively, with 10 bases between them. The CDR3 is 14 amino acids. CDR3 residues: CASSLEDSTYGYTF. CDR3 coding DNA: TGTGCCAGCAGCTTAGAGGACTCGACCTATGGCTACACCTTC.

This clone has just one count. The J gene is TRBJ2-3, the V gene TRBV7-2, with D possibly being TRBD2 (6 bases). CDR3 length: 15 residues. The ends were cut back, 5 bases at V and 3 bases at J, with 15 bases in the middle. The V gene's germline CDR1 is SGHTA and CDR2 FQGNSA. CDR3 bases: TGTGCCAGCAGCGAGGCGGGGCTAGGTACAGATACGCAGTATTTT. It specifies CASSEAGLGTDTQYF.

This clone was seen more than once but under ten times. This chain uses TRBV10-3 with TRBJ2-1; tentative D call: TRBD2 (5 bases). Germline loops: CDR1 ENHRY, CDR2 SYGVKD. CDR3 size: 14 residues. V was cut by 4 bases and J by 8 bases, with 15 bases left in between. This CDR3 reads CAISASLWGDEQFF. CDR3 in DNA: TGTGCCATCAGTGCCTCCCTATGGGGAGATGAGCAGTTCTTC.

This clone is labeled large (0.1 to 1%). CDR3 bases: TGTGCCAGCAGTTTGAGTTTGGGCAGCATCTCTGAAGCTTTCTTT. Translation: CASSLSLGSISEAFF. The gene calls are TRBV28 and TRBJ1-1; D is unclear. The germline V gene encodes CDR1 MDHEN and CDR2 SYDVKM. The CDR3 is made up of 15 amino acids. Trimming removed 3 bases from V and 6 bases from J, with 17 bases in between.